This TCR beta chain was profiled in a study of cytomegalovirus exposure and HLA in healthy donors. The method was immunoSEQ multiplex PCR; TCRdb's version includes in-frame clones alone and lacks a portion of them. Of more than 200,000 clones listed, about nine tenths were seen once; the top ten hold 3.1%. The V gene's germline CDR1 is LNHDA and CDR2 SQIVND (reference sequence). This CDR3 region has 12 residues. V lost 5 bases and J lost 5, with 9 bases in between. The J gene is TRBJ1-2, the V gene TRBV19; no definite D call. The TCR comes from a young woman in good health and CMV-seronegative. Sequenced input: PBMCs. The CDR3 here is CASSLKMYGYTF. In DNA, the CDR3 is TGTGCCAGTAGTCTAAAGATGTATGGCTACACCTTC. The full variable domain, with the rest looked up from reference TRBV19 and TRBJ1-2, is DGGITQSPKYLFRKEGQNVTLSCEQNLNHDAMYWYRQDPGQGLRLIYYSQIVNDFQKGDIAEGYSVSREKKESFPLTVTSAQKNPTAFYLCASSLKMYGYTFGSGTRLTVV.